This TCR beta chain originates from a study of CD4 T cells in relation to SARS-CoV-2 and coronaviruses. Whole-study context: No peptide or an HIV-1 Nef peptide pool served as negative control.

In its sample, this clone was seen once. Its cognate antigen is unknown. Data came from immunoSEQ multiplex PCR; TCRdb stores just in-frame clones and leaves some out. The sample carries 9,000 to 15,000 clones, more than 75% recorded once. The CDR3 runs to 15 residues. J gave up 0 bases and V 8 bases, and 8 bases lay outside the gene matches. CDR1 is SGDLS, CDR2 YYNGEE, per germline. CD4+ T cells from unexposed donors were obtained before the COVID-19 pandemic (2011-2018). CD4+ T cells were isolated from the cells after around 10 days of culture. The clonotype was recovered from a human donor in good health. The sample consisted of CD4+ T cells from PBMCs, cultured in vitro. The J gene is TRBJ2-3, the V gene TRBV9; TRBD1 matches 8 bases. The chain's CDR3 is CASNRGITSTDTQYF. The CDR3 DNA follows: TGTGCCAGTAACAGGGGGATAACTAGCACAGATACGCAGTATTTT.